This T cell receptor beta chain was captured in a study of blood T cell repertoires in COVID-19. Study details: Samples came from the United States, Italy and Spain, spanning acute and convalescent COVID-19.

This CDR3 spans 16 amino acids. With V trimmed by 6 bases and J by 2 bases, 7 bases remained unmatched. Germline CDR1 is SGHNT and CDR2 is YENEEA. Study processing details: From reference gene primer amplification, estimates of nucleated cell counts were derived. TCRdb keeps only in-frame clones here, not all; method: immunoSEQ multiplex PCR. Clone size and the V and J calls come from that table; the DNA yielded D and trimming. The sample includes tens of thousands of clones, 84% of them seen just once. The sequence derives from a human donor in a cohort sampled during active COVID-19. The chain couples TRBV11-3 to TRBJ2-3; 11 bases map to TRBD2. The sequenced sample consisted of peripheral blood. CDR3 sequence: CASRRGTSGFTDTQYF. The CDR3 bases are TGTGCCAGCAGACGCGGGACTAGCGGTTTCACAGATACGCAGTATTTT.